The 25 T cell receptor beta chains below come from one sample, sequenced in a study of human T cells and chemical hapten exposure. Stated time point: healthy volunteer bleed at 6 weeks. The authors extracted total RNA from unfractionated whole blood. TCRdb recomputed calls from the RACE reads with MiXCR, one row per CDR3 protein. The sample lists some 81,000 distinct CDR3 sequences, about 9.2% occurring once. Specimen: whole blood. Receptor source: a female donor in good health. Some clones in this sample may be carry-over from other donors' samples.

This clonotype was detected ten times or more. The CDR3 region has the DNA TGTGCCAGCAGCTTCAAGGGGGTCTTCACTGAAGCTTTCTTT. Translating gives CASSFKGVFTEAFF. J is TRBJ1-1 and V is TRBV21-1; the listed D gene, TRBD1, was not tested against the DNA. TRBV21-1 is a listed pseudogene. The CDR3 spans 14 residues.

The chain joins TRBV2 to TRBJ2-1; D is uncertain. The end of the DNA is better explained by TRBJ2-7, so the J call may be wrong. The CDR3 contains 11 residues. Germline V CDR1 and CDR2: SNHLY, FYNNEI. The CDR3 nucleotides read TGTGCCAGCAGTTCTTACAATGAGCAGTACTTC. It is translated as CASSSYNEQYF.

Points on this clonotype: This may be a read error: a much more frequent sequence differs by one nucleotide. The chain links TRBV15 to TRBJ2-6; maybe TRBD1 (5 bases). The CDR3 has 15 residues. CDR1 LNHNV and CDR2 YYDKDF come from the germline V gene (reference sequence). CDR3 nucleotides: TGTGCCACCAATCTGCAGGGTTCTGGGGCCAACGTCCTGGCTTTC. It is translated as CATNLQGSGANVLAF.

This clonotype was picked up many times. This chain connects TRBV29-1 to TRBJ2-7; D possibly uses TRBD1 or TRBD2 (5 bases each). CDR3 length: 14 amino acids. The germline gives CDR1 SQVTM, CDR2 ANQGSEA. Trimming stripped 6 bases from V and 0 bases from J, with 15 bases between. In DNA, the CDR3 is TGCAGCGTGATAACGGGGCACGGCTCCTACGAGCAGTACTTC. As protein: CSVITGHGSYEQYF.

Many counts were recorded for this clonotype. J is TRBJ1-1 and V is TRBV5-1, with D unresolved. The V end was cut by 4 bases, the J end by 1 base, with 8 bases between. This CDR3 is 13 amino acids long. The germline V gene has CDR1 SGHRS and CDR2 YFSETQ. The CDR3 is CASSPTPNTEAFF. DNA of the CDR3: TGCGCCAGCAGCCCAACGCCGAACACTGAAGCTTTCTTT. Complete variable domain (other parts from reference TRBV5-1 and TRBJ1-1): KAGVTQTPRYLIKTRGQQVTLSCSPISGHRSVSWYQQTPGQGLQFLFEYFSETQRNKGNFPGRFSGRQFSNSRSEMNVSTLELGDSALYLCASSPTPNTEAFFGQGTRLTVV.

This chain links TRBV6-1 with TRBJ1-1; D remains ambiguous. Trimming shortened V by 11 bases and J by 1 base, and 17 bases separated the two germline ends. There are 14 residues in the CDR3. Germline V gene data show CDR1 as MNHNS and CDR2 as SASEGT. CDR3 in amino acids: CAHTSVLSNTEAFF. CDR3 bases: TGTGCCCATACCTCCGTCCTGTCGAACACTGAAGCTTTCTTT.

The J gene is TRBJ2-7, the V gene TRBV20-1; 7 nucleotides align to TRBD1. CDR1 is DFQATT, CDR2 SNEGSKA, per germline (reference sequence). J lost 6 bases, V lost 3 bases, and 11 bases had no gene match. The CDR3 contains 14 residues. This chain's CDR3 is CSASPGQRYLEQYF. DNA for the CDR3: TGCAGTGCTAGCCCGGGACAGAGGTACCTCGAGCAGTACTTC.

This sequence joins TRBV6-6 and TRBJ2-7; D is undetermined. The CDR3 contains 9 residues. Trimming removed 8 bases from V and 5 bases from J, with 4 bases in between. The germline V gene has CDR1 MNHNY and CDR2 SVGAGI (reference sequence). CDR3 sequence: CASVNEQYF. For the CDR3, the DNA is TGTGCCAGCGTCAACGAGCAGTACTTC.

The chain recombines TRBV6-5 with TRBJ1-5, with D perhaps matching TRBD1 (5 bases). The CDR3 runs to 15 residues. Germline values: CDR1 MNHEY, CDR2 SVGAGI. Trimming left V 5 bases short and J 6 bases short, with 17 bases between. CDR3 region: CASSRGGERGQPQHF. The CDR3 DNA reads TGTGCCAGCAGTCGAGGAGGGGAGAGGGGTCAGCCCCAGCATTTT.

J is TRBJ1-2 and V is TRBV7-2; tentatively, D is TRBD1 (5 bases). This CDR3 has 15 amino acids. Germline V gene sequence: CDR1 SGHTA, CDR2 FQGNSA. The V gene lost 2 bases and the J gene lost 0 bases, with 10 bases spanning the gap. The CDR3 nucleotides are TGTGCCAGCAGCTTACAGGGACCAGCTAACTATGGCTACACCTTC. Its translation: CASSLQGPANYGYTF.

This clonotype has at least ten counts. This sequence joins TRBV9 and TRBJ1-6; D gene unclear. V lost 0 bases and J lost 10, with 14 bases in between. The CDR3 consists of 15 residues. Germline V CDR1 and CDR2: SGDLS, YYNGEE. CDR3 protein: CASSVDVGLASPLHF. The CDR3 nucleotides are TGTGCCAGCAGCGTAGATGTGGGCCTCGCATCACCCCTCCACTTT.

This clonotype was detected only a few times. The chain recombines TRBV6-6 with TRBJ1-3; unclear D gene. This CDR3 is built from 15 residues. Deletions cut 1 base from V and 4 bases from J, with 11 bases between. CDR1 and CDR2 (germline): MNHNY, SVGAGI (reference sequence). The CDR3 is CASSYLSALGNTIYF. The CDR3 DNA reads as TGTGCCAGCAGTTACTTGTCTGCGTTAGGAAACACCATATATTTT.

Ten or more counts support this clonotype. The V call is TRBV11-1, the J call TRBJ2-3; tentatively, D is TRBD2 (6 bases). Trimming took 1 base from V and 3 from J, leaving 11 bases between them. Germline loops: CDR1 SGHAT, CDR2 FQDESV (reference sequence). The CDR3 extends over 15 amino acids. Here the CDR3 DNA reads TGTGCCAGCAGCTTAGAGCGGGTCAAAACAGATACGCAGTATTTT. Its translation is CASSLERVKTDTQYF.

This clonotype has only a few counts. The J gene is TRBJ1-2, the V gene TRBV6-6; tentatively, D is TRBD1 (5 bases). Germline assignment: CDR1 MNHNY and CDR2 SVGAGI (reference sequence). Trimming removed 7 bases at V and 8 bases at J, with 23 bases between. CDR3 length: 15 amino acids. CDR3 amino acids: CASTPGRGKYYGYTF. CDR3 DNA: TGTGCCAGCACTCCTGGGAGGGGCAAGTATTACGGCTACACCTTC.

In nucleotides, the CDR3 is TGTGCCAGCGGCCCCGGGACTAGCGGGGCGCCCGGGCAGTTCTTC. As protein: CASGPGTSGAPGQFF. The chain combines TRBV12-3 or TRBV12-4 with TRBJ2-1, with TRBD2 identical over 13 bases. The CDR3 has 15 residues. Trimming at V came to 8 bases and at J to 12 bases, leaving 13 bases not matched to a gene.

This CDR3 reads CASRGTANTEAFF. CDR3 nucleotide sequence: TGTGCCAGCAGAGGGACAGCGAACACTGAAGCTTTCTTT. The chain uses TRBV6-4 and TRBJ1-1, with 7 nucleotides matching TRBD1. V dropped 6 bases and J dropped 1; count of bases not matched to a gene: 2. Germline lookup yields CDR1 MRHNA and CDR2 SNTAGT. This CDR3 is built from 13 residues.

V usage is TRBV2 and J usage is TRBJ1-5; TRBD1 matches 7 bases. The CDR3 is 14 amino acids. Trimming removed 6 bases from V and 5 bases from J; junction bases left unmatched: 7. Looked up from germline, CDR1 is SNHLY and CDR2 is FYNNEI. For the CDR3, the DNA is TGTGCCAGCAGCCCGGGACAGACAGATCAGCCCCAGCATTTT. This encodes CASSPGQTDQPQHF.

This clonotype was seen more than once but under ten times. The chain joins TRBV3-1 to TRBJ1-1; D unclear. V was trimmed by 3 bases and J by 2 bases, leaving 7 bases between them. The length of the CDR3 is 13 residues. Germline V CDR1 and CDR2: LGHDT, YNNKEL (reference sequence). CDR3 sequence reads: CASSQGFNTEAFF. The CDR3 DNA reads TGTGCCAGCAGCCAGGGCTTTAACACTGAAGCTTTCTTT. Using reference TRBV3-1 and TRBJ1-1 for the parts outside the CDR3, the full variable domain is DTAVSQTPKYLVTQMGNDKSIKCEQNLGHDTMYWYKQDSKKFLKIMFSYNNKELIINETVPNRFSPKSPDKAHLNLHINSLELGDSAVYFCASSQGFNTEAFFGQGTRLTVV.

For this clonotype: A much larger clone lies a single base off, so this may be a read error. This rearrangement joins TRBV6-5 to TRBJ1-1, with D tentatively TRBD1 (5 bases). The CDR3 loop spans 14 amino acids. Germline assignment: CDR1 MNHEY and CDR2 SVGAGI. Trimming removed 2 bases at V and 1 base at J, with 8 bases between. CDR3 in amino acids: CASSYAGGNTEAFF. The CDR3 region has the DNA TGTGCCAGCAGTTACGCTGGGGGGAACACTGAAGCTTTCTTT.

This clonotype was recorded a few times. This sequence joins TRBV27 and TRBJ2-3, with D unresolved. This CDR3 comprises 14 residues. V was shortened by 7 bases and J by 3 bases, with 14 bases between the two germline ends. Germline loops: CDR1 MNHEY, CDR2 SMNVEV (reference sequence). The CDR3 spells CASTRLLGTDTQYF. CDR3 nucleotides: TGTGCCAGCACCCGACTCCTCGGTACAGATACGCAGTATTTT.

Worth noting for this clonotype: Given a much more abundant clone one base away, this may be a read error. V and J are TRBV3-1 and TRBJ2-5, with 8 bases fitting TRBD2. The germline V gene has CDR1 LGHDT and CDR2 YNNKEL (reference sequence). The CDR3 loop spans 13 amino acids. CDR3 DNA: TGTGCCAGCAGCAGGCGGGGGGAAGAGACCCATTACTTC. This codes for CASSRRGEETHYF.

Here the CDR3 reads CASSKAQTRGPGSPLHF. In DNA form, the CDR3 reads TGTGCCAGCAGCAAAGCGCAAACGAGGGGGCCGGGTTCACCCCTCCACTTT. This chain joins TRBV21-1 and TRBJ1-6; the table's D call, TRBD1, was not checked against the DNA. TRBV21-1 is a known pseudogene. This CDR3 spans 17 amino acids.

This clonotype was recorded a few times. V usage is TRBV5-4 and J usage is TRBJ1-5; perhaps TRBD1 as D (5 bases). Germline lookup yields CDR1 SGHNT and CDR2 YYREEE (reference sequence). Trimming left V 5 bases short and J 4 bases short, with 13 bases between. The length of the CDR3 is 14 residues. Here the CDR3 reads CASSITGVNQPQHF. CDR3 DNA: TGTGCCAGCAGTATCACAGGAGTAAATCAGCCCCAGCATTTT. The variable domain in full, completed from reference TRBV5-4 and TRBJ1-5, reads ETGVTQSPTHLIKTRGQQVTLRCSSQSGHNTVSWYQQALGQGPQFIFQYYREEENGRGNFPPRFSGLQFPNYSSELNVNALELDDSALYLCASSITGVNQPQHFGDGTRLSIL.

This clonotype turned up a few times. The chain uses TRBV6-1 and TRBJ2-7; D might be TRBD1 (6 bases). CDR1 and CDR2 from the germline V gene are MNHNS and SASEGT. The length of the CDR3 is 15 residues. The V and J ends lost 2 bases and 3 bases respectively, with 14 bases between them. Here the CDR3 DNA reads TGTGCCAGCAGTGAATCCGGACAGAGGGTCTACGAGCAGTACTTC. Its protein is CASSESGQRVYEQYF.

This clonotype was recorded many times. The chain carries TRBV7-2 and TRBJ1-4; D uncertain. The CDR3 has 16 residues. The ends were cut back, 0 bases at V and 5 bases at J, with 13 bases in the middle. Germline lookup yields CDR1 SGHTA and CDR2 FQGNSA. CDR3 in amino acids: CASSLARLVQNEKLFF. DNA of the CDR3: TGTGCCAGCAGCTTAGCGCGGTTGGTCCAGAATGAAAAACTGTTTTTT. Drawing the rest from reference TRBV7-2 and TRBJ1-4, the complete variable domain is GAGVSQSPSNKVTEKGKDVELRCDPISGHTALYWYRQSLGQGLEFLIYFQGNSAPDKSGLPSDRFSAERTGGSVSTLTIQRTQQEDSAVYLCASSLARLVQNEKLFFGSGTQLSVL.